The source of this T cell receptor beta chain is a study of shared clonotypes between healthy human individuals. Study-wide points: Tissues were not sampled, only blood, and their repertoires likely differ. Naive CD4 clonotypes were shared across a handful of donors at approximately 5.3%.

In regard to this clone: Its antigen is as yet unknown.

TCRdb keeps only in-frame clones here, not all; method: immunoSEQ multiplex PCR. The repertoire holds over a million clones, with over 95% as singletons. Researchers partitioned CD4+ cells into CD45RA+ naive and CD45RA-negative memory subsets. The CDR3 is 15 residues long. V was trimmed by 1 base and J by 7 bases, leaving 15 bases between them. CDR1 SGHRS and CDR2 YFSETQ come from the germline V gene. The rearrangement joins TRBV5-1 to TRBJ2-1; no reliable D call. The clonotype comes from a man under 40 in good health. What was sequenced was naive CD4+ T cells sorted from blood. Noted subset: CD45RA+ positively selected. The chain's CDR3 is CASSLPPNRANEQFF. Written as DNA, the CDR3 is TGCGCCAGCAGCTTGCCGCCCAACCGAGCGAATGAGCAGTTCTTC.